This T cell receptor (beta chain) was identified during a study of cytomegalovirus exposure and HLA in healthy donors. Study-wide results and limits: Prediction of most subjects' HLA-A and HLA-B alleles by TCR beta sequences was reportedly accurate. It was only CMV serostatus that was available as immune exposure information. Relative to the approximately 630-donor mean, N-insertions were reportedly fewer in an Asian-associated ancestry cluster in a later analysis.

Though nominally healthy at sampling, donors likely had unrecorded immune exposures. There are a few counts of this clone. The antigen remains unidentified. In the PCR, 60 Vbeta and 13 Jbeta primers were used. Using immunoSEQ multiplex PCR, the repertoire was profiled, and TCRdb retains in-frame clones only, with some absent. The top ten clones hold 1.5% to 1.8% of a sample with 150,000 or so clones, about 80% of them seen once. There are 17 residues in the CDR3. Germline-derived CDR1 and CDR2 are MGHRA and YSYEKL. V shed 4 bases and J 5 bases; nucleotides not matched to a gene: 6. The chain recombines TRBV4-1 with TRBJ2-2; TRBD2 matches at 14 bases. This TCR was sampled from a man in his forties in good health and CMV-seronegative. Sequencing was done on a sample of PBMCs. The CDR3: CASSLGLAGVHTGELFF. Here the CDR3 DNA reads TGCGCCAGCAGCCTGGGACTAGCGGGAGTTCATACCGGGGAGCTGTTTTTT.